This TCR beta chain was sequenced for a study of shared clonotypes between healthy human individuals. V shed 1 base and J 10 bases; nucleotides not matched to a gene: 4. Per germline, CDR1 SGDLS and CDR2 YYNGEE. The CDR3 loop spans 14 amino acids. Evenly divided among several immunoSEQ plates was the genomic DNA of each subset. Measured with immunoSEQ multiplex PCR; TCRdb has only the in-frame clones, and not every one. The table includes around 2,000,000 clones, 93% detected once. Naivety among CD8 cells was defined by CD45RO negativity and positive CCR7 selection, thereby excluding terminally differentiated effector memory CD45RA+ cells.

Sequences were obtained from naive CD8+ T cells from PBMCs. The chain is built from TRBV9 and TRBJ2-1, with 11 bases identical to TRBD2. The TCR was taken from a man between 18 and 35 years old in good health. Some clones in this sample may be carry-over from other donors' samples. This CDR3 reads CASSVFSSGREQFF. The CDR3 DNA follows: TGTGCCAGCAGCGTATTTTCTAGCGGGAGGGAGCAGTTCTTC.